These T cell receptor beta chains were read from a single sample in a study of cytomegalovirus exposure and HLA in healthy donors. TCRdb keeps only in-frame clones here, not all; method: immunoSEQ multiplex PCR. The table shows some 250,000 clones, with roughly 91% occurring only once. The sequenced sample was PBMCs. The receptor source for this set is a woman aged 25-40 years in good health and CMV-seronegative. The conserved cysteine and the conserved F or W are not part of the CDR3 here.

j_call: TRBJ1-5; v_call: TRBV4-1; cdr3_aa: ASSQEGTVDQPQH
j_call: TRBJ2-5; v_call: TRBV7-9; cdr3_aa: ASRGDGETQY
j_call: TRBJ2-1; v_call: TRBV6-6; cdr3_aa: ASSYLTSGRADEQF
j_call: TRBJ1-1; v_call: TRBV4-1; cdr3_aa: ASLGTTSFGENTEAF
j_call: TRBJ2-7; v_call: TRBV27; cdr3_aa: ASSLGLTYEQY
j_call: TRBJ2-3; v_call: TRBV28; cdr3_aa: ASSLGGQGTDTQY
j_call: TRBJ2-1; v_call: TRBV28; cdr3_aa: ASSSAGTSERSYNEQF
j_call: TRBJ1-4; v_call: TRBV5-1; cdr3_aa: ASSLAQGYNEKLF
j_call: TRBJ2-7; v_call: TRBV2; cdr3_aa: ASRETTVTAYEQY
j_call: TRBJ2-3; v_call: TRBV5-1; cdr3_aa: ASSYTGTSGSMVRDTDTQY
j_call: TRBJ2-7; v_call: TRBV6-1; cdr3_aa: ASSAQGATSPSEQY
j_call: TRBJ2-2; v_call: TRBV6-1; cdr3_aa: ASTGGNTGELF
j_call: TRBJ2-3; v_call: TRBV5-1; cdr3_aa: ASSLGLGGGSTDTQY
j_call: TRBJ2-7; v_call: TRBV19; cdr3_aa: ASSIGRGASYEQY